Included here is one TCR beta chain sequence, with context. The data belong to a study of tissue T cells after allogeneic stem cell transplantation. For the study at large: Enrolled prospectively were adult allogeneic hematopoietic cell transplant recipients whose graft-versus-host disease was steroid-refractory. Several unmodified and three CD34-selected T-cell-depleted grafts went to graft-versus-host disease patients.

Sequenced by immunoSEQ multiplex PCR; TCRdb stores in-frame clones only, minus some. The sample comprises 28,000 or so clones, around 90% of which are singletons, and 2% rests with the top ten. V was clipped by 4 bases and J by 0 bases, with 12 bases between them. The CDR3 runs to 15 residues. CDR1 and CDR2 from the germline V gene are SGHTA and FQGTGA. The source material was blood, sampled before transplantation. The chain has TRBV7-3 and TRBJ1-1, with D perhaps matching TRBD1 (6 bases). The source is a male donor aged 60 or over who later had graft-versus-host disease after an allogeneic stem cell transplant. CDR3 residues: CASSSQQGLNTEAFF. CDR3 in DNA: TGTGCCAGCAGCTCCCAACAGGGCTTGAACACTGAAGCTTTCTTT.